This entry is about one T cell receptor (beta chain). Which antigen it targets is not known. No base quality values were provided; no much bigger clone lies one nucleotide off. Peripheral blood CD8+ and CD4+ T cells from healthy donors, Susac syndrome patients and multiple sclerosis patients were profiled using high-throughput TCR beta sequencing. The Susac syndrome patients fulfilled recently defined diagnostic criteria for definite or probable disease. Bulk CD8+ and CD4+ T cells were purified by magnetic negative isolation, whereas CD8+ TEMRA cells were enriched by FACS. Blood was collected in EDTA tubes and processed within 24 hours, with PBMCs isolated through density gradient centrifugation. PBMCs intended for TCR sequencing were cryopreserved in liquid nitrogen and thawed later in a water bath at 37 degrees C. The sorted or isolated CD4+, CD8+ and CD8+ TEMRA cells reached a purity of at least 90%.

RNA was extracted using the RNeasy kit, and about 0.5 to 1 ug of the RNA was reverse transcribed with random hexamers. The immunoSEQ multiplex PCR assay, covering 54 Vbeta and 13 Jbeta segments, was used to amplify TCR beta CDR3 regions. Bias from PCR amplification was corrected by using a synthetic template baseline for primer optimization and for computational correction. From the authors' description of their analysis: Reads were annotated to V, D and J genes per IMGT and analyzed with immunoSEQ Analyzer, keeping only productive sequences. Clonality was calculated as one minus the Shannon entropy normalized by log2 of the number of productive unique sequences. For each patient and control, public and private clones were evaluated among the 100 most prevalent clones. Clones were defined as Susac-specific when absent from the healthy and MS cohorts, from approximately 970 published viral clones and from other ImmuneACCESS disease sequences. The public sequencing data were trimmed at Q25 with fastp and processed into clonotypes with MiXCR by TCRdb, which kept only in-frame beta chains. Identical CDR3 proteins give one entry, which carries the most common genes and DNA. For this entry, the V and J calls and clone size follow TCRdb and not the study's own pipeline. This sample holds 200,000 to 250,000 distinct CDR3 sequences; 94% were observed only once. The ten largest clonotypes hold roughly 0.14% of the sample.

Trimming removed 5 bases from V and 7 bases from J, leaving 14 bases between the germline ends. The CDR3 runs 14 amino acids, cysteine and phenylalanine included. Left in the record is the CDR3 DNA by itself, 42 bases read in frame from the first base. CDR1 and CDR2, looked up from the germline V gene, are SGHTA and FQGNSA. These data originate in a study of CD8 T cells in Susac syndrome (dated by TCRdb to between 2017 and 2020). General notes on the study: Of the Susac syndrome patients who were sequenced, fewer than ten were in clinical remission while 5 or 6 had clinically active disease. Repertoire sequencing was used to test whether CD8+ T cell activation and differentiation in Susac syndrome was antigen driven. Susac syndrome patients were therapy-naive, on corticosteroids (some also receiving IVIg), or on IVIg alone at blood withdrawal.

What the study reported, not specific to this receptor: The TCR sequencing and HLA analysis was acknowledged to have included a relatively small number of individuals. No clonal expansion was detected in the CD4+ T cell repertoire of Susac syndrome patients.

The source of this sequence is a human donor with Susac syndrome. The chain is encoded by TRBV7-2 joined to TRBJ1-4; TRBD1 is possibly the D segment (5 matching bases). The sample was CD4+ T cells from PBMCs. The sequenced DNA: TGTGCCAGCAGCCGAGGGGAGTGGGGTGAAAAACTGTTTTTT. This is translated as CASSRGEWGEKLFF.